This TCR beta chain stems from a study of CD8+ T cells in alopecia areata. In germline, CDR1 is LNHDA, CDR2 SQIVND (reference sequence). The CDR3 runs 14 residues. V lost 3 bases and J 10 bases, leaving 13 bases between the germline ends. Reverse transcription of extracted RNA yielded cDNA, which provided the sequencing template. The table came from immunoSEQ multiplex PCR; TCRdb's copy has only in-frame clones and leaves some out. The profile covers around 190,000 clones, with about 65% appearing a single time and approximately 1.3% taken by the ten largest. Treatment meaning: oral pan-JAK inhibitor, 5-10 mg twice daily.

V is TRBV19 and J is TRBJ1-6; weak D call: TRBD1 (6 bases). The sequences come from CD4+ T cells sorted from blood, collected around week 49, from a patient treated with tofacitinib. The TCR was taken from a human donor with alopecia areata. In DNA, the CDR3 is TGTGCCAGTAGTATTGTGGGGGCAGGGTCACCCCTCCACTTT. Its protein product is CASSIVGAGSPLHF.